This TCR beta chain originates from a study of blood T cell repertoires in COVID-19. Repertoires were generated with immunoSEQ multiplex PCR, while TCRdb's copy carries only in-frame clones and drops some. The table includes fewer than 500,000 clones, roughly 90% detected once. CDR1 SGDLS and CDR2 YYNGEE come from the germline V gene. The ends were cut back, 0 bases at V and 1 base at J, with 7 bases in the middle. This CDR3 spans 14 amino acids. Sample: peripheral blood. The J gene is TRBJ2-5, the V gene TRBV9; D gene unclear. This clonotype was obtained from a man younger than 30 with COVID-19, enrolled during active disease. The CDR3 region is CASSVVESQETQYF. CDR3 bases: TGTGCCAGCAGCGTAGTTGAGTCCCAAGAGACCCAGTACTTC.